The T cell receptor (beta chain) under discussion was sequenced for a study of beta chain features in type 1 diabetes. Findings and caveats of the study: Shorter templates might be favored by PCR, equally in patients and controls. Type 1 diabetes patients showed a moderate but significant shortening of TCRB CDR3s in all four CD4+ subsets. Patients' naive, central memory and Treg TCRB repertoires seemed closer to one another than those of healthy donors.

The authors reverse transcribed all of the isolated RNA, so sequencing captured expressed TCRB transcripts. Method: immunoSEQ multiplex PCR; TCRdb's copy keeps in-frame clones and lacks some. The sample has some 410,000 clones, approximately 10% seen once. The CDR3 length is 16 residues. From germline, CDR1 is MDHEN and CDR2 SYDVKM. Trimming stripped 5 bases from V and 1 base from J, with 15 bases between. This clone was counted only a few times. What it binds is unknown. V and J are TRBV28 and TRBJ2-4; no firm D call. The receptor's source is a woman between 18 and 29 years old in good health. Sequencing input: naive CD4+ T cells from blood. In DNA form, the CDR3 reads TGTGCCAGCAGTGGCTTTGGTCCCGAGGCCAAAAACATTCAGTACTTC. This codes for CASSGFGPEAKNIQYF.